One sample yielded the 30 T cell receptor beta chains listed below, sequenced in a study of molecular identifiers for immune sequencing clone quantification. From the PCR reads, TCRdb called clonotypes with MiXCR, one entry per CDR3 protein. The data contain under 600,000 distinct CDR3 sequences, around 23% of them seen just once; the ten biggest clones take up around 0.8%. Specimen: naive CD8+ T cells from blood, with Jurkat cell RNA spiked in. Subset noted: FACS-sorted CD8+CD4-CCR7+CD45RA+ naive T cells. The source is a human donor in good health. Some libraries in this study had Jurkat cell RNA spiked in.

This clonotype occurred a few times. It may be a read error: a sequence one base away is much more abundant. The chain is built from TRBV4-3 and TRBJ1-5, with 7 bases that match TRBD1. Germline assignment: CDR1 LGHNA and CDR2 YSLEER. V shed 1 base, J shed 3 bases, and the junction held 6 bases outside the gene matches. The CDR3 spans 16 residues. The CDR3 DNA follows: TGCGCCAGCAGCCAAGGATACAGGGGCGACAATCAGCCCCAGCATTTT. Its translation is CASSQGYRGDNQPQHF.

V gene TRBV7-9 combines with J gene TRBJ1-2; TRBD1 agrees at 7 bases. V trimming: 1 base; J trimming: 2 bases; junction bases outside the gene matches: 7. Germline values: CDR1 SEHNR, CDR2 FQNEAQ (reference sequence). CDR3 length: 16 residues. CDR3 sequence: CASSLGGQELNYGYTF. CDR3 bases: TGTGCCAGCAGCTTAGGTGGACAGGAATTAAACTATGGCTACACCTTC.

A note on this clonotype: A much more abundant neighbour one base away suggests this may be a read error. The genes are TRBV12-3 or TRBV12-4 and TRBJ1-1, with a weak D call TRBD1 (6 bases). V lost 5 bases and J 7 bases, leaving 17 bases between the germline ends. The CDR3 spans 14 residues. CDR3 sequence (DNA): TGTGCCAGCAGTCCAGGGGCAGGGGTTGTTGAAGCTTTCTTT. Translation gives CASSPGAGVVEAFF.

In this sample, this clonotype turned up a few times. The CDR3, as DNA: TGTGCCAGCAGTTACGGGGAGGGGCCCCAGCATTTT. Its translation is CASSYGEGPQHF. This chain joins TRBV6-6 and TRBJ1-5; unclear D gene. Deletions cut 2 bases from V and 9 bases from J, with 8 bases between. The germline V gene has CDR1 MNHNY and CDR2 SVGAGI (reference sequence). This CDR3 is 12 amino acids long.

The chain is built from TRBV9 and TRBJ2-1, with TRBD2 as a possible D gene (5 bases). V lost 3 bases and J 3 bases, leaving 13 bases between the germline ends. This CDR3 has 15 amino acids. CDR1 SGDLS and CDR2 YYNGEE come from the germline V gene. The CDR3 region is CASSESSGYYNEQFF. CDR3 DNA: TGTGCCAGCAGCGAGTCGAGCGGATACTACAATGAGCAGTTCTTC.

Regarding this clonotype: This may come from a read error, since a much larger clone is one base off. The chain couples TRBV6-5 to TRBJ2-3; D gene unclear. The length of the CDR3 is 11 residues. Germline V gene lookup returns CDR1 MNHEY and CDR2 SVGAGI. The V end was cut by 10 bases, the J end by 6 bases, with 11 bases between. CDR3 loop: CATPSRDTQYF. In nucleotides, the CDR3 is TGTGCCACCCCCTCTAGGGATACGCAGTATTTT.

At least ten counts were recorded for this clonotype. V gene TRBV28 combines with J gene TRBJ2-3, with TRBD2 matching over 15 bases. CDR1 MDHEN and CDR2 SYDVKM come from the germline V gene. CDR3 size: 17 residues. J gave up 3 bases and V 3 bases, and 4 bases lay outside the gene matches. For the CDR3, the DNA is TGTGCCAGCAGTTTCGGACTAGCGGGAGGGCCTACAGATACGCAGTATTTT. It specifies CASSFGLAGGPTDTQYF.

This clonotype showed up many times. V is TRBV9 and J is TRBJ2-2; no reliable D call. The CDR3 has 13 amino acids. Germline CDR1 SGDLS, CDR2 YYNGEE. Deletions cut 5 bases from V and 3 bases from J, with 8 bases between. The CDR3 coding sequence is TGTGCCAGCAGTCCGGAGCACACCGGGGAGCTGTTTTTT. It encodes CASSPEHTGELFF.

CDR3 sequence (DNA): TGCAGTGCTACGGACAGGAGGGTATCTAATGAAAAACTGTTTTTT. It translates to CSATDRRVSNEKLFF. The genes are TRBV20-1 and TRBJ1-4, with 7 nucleotides matching TRBD1. The CDR3 is 15 amino acids. The ends lost 4 bases at V and 3 bases at J; junction bases unmatched: 8. Germline V gives CDR1 DFQATT, CDR2 SNEGSKA (reference sequence).

This clonotype was counted a few times. This chain links TRBV4-1 with TRBJ2-7; weak D call: TRBD2 (6 bases). The germline gives CDR1 MGHRA, CDR2 YSYEKL. The V gene lost 3 bases and the J gene lost 6 bases, with 12 bases spanning the gap. This CDR3 is built from 13 residues. CDR3 region: CASSQGGGLEQYF. Written as DNA, the CDR3 is TGCGCCAGCAGCCAGGGAGGAGGGCTCGAGCAGTACTTC.

This clonotype was counted ten times or more. This chain uses TRBV12-3 or TRBV12-4 with TRBJ2-3; D remains unclear. This CDR3 is 19 amino acids long. Between the trimmed V and J ends, which lost 1 base and 2 bases, there was a span of 22 bases. CDR3: CASSLVGGGPSLPTDTQYF. For the CDR3, the DNA is TGTGCCAGCAGTTTAGTGGGTGGTGGGCCCTCACTACCCACAGATACGCAGTATTTT.

There are a few counts of this clonotype. The gene calls are TRBV7-6 and TRBJ1-4; possible D gene TRBD1, 5 bases. Germline CDR1 and CDR2: SGHVS and FNYEAQ. The CDR3 sequence is 16 residues long. Trimming took off 5 bases at V and 4 bases at J, with 17 bases between the two ends. The CDR3 protein is CASSNSDSLLNEKLFF. The CDR3 nucleotides read TGTGCCAGCAGCAACTCAGACAGCCTCCTTAATGAAAAACTGTTTTTT.

Details on this clonotype: A much larger clone is a single base away; this may be a read error. J is TRBJ2-3 and V is TRBV5-1; perhaps D is TRBD1 or TRBD2 (5 bases each). CDR3 length: 17 amino acids. V lost 0 bases to trimming and J lost 0 bases, with 14 bases between them. CDR1 is SGHRS, CDR2 YFSETQ, per germline. For the CDR3, the DNA is TGCGCCAGCAGCTTGGCGGGACCAGCGACGAGCACAGATACGCAGTATTTT. Translating it yields CASSLAGPATSTDTQYF.

This clonotype was observed many times. The rearrangement links TRBV4-3 to TRBJ2-7; D may match TRBD1 or TRBD2 (5 bases each). The V and J ends lost 4 bases and 6 bases respectively, with 19 bases between them. Germline CDR1 is LGHNA and CDR2 is YSLEER. This CDR3 has 15 residues. In nucleotides, the CDR3 is TGCGCCAGCAGCCCAACCCATGGGGGTTTCGCCGAGCAGTACTTC. It specifies CASSPTHGGFAEQYF.

This clonotype was recorded at least ten times. This chain's CDR3 is CSVSAGNTEAFF. CDR3 coding DNA: TGCAGCGTTTCCGCGGGGAACACTGAAGCTTTCTTT. The rearrangement links TRBV29-1 to TRBJ1-1; D is unresolved. With 5 bases removed from V and 1 base from J, the gap between germline ends came to 8 bases. This CDR3 region has 12 residues. Germline assignment: CDR1 SQVTM and CDR2 ANQGSEA.

This clonotype came up a few times. The V gene is TRBV7-8, the J gene TRBJ2-6; possible D gene TRBD2, 6 bases. Per germline, CDR1 SGHVS and CDR2 FQNEAQ. This CDR3 is 18 amino acids long. V lost 5 bases to trimming and J lost 0 bases, with 17 bases between them. CDR3 coding DNA: TGTGCCAGCAGCGGAGAGTGGGGGGAGAGCTCTGGGGCCAACGTCCTGACTTTC. Protein: CASSGEWGESSGANVLTF.

This clonotype was recorded a few times. This chain uses TRBV19 with TRBJ1-5; TRBD1 matches at 7 bases. The V and J ends lost 7 bases and 2 bases, in that order; junction bases with no gene match: 5. This CDR3 is built from 14 residues. Per germline, CDR1 LNHDA and CDR2 SQIVND (reference sequence). Written as DNA, the CDR3 is TGTGCCAGTACAGGGGGAAGCGGCAATCAGCCCCAGCATTTT. Amino acid sequence: CASTGGSGNQPQHF. The whole variable domain, remainder taken from reference TRBV19 and TRBJ1-5, is DGGITQSPKYLFRKEGQNVTLSCEQNLNHDAMYWYRQDPGQGLRLIYYSQIVNDFQKGDIAEGYSVSREKKESFPLTVTSAQKNPTAFYLCASTGGSGNQPQHFGDGTRLSIL.

As concerns this clonotype: A read error is possible here, since a much larger clone lies one base away. The chain carries TRBV2 and TRBJ1-2; 7 nucleotides align to TRBD1. V was clipped by 2 bases and J by 5 bases; unmatched bases: 8. The germline gives CDR1 SNHLY, CDR2 FYNNEI. CDR3 length: 15 residues. As DNA, the CDR3 is TGTGCCAGCAGTGAATGGACGGGGACAGAATATGGCTACACCTTC. It specifies CASSEWTGTEYGYTF.

About this clonotype itself: A read error may explain this, as a much larger clone is one base away. This chain uses TRBV6-5 with TRBJ2-3, with D possibly being TRBD1 (6 bases). CDR1 is MNHEY and CDR2 is SVGAGI in the germline V gene. This CDR3 is built from 15 residues. The CDR3 region is CASSYWQGSTETQYF. Written as DNA, the CDR3 is TGTGCCAGCAGTTATTGGCAGGGGAGCACAGAAACGCAGTATTTT.

This clonotype was seen a handful of times. The genes are TRBV5-4 and TRBJ2-7; D is perhaps TRBD1 or TRBD2 (5 bases each). The length of the CDR3 is 14 residues. Trimming shortened V by 4 bases and J by 1 base, and 12 bases separated the two germline ends. CDR1 and CDR2 from the germline V gene are SGHNT and YYREEE (reference sequence). CDR3 sequence reads: CASSHRDASYEQYF. The DNA of the CDR3 is TGTGCCAGCAGCCACCGGGACGCATCCTACGAGCAGTACTTC.

This clonotype has at least ten counts. V usage is TRBV12-5 and J usage is TRBJ2-3; D perhaps matches TRBD2 (5 bases). CDR3 size: 14 residues. V lost 2 bases to trimming and J lost 2 bases, with 8 bases between them. Germline CDR1 LGHNT, CDR2 FRNRAP. The CDR3 region has the DNA TGTGCTAGTGGTTTGACCGGGGTCACAGATACGCAGTATTTT. It yields the protein CASGLTGVTDTQYF.

This clonotype was observed many times. The gene calls are TRBV4-3 and TRBJ2-3; D not certain. The CDR3 contains 15 residues. V was cut by 0 bases and J by 4 bases, with 11 bases left in between. CDR1 and CDR2 (germline): LGHNA, YSLEER. The CDR3 DNA sequence: TGCGCCAGCAGCCAAGATCTTTGGGCCGCAGATACGCAGTATTTT. This sequence encodes CASSQDLWAADTQYF.

This clonotype appeared many times. The chain couples TRBV7-2 to TRBJ1-1, with D possibly being TRBD1 (5 bases). Germline V CDR1 and CDR2: SGHTA, FQGNSA. The CDR3 is 14 amino acids. Trimming shortened V by 2 bases and J by 6 bases, and 13 bases separated the two germline ends. The CDR3 sequence is CASSLSPGSSEAFF. The DNA of the CDR3 is TGTGCCAGCAGCTTAAGCCCAGGGAGTTCTGAAGCTTTCTTT.

This clonotype appeared many times. The chain is built from TRBV20-1 and TRBJ2-2; 9 nucleotides match TRBD1. The V segment lost 3 bases and the J segment 2 bases; nucleotides outside the gene matches: 7. The CDR3 is 16 residues long. Germline CDR1 and CDR2: DFQATT and SNEGSKA (reference sequence). Written as DNA, the CDR3 is TGCAGTGCTAGGGATGGGACAGGGAAAAACACCGGGGAGCTGTTTTTT. This gives the protein CSARDGTGKNTGELFF.

This clonotype was counted only a few times. The gene calls are TRBV12-3 or TRBV12-4 and TRBJ2-5, with 9 nucleotides matching TRBD1. V was clipped by 7 bases and J by 5 bases; unmatched bases: 8. The CDR3 contains 14 residues. CDR3 amino acids: CASKIQGARETQYF. In DNA, the CDR3 is TGTGCCAGCAAAATACAGGGGGCGCGGGAGACCCAGTACTTC.

The V gene is TRBV7-6, the J gene TRBJ1-3, with no clear D. The ends were cut back, 5 bases at V and 4 bases at J, with 9 bases in the middle. The CDR3 consists of 13 residues. The germline gives CDR1 SGHVS, CDR2 FNYEAQ. Here the CDR3 reads CASSPGPGNTIYF. As DNA, the CDR3 is TGTGCCAGCAGCCCAGGTCCCGGAAACACCATATATTTT.

At least ten counts were recorded for this clonotype. This chain uses TRBV7-9 with TRBJ2-7, with TRBD2 identical over 7 bases. The CDR3 is made up of 15 amino acids. V was clipped by 7 bases and J by 3 bases; unmatched bases: 12. The germline V gene has CDR1 SEHNR and CDR2 FQNEAQ (reference sequence). The CDR3 protein is CASIRPGGSRYEQYF. The CDR3 DNA follows: TGTGCCAGCATCCGCCCGGGCGGGAGTCGCTACGAGCAGTACTTC.

There are a few counts of this clonotype. The chain combines TRBV19 with TRBJ2-1, with D tentatively TRBD2 (5 bases). The ends were cut back, 2 bases at V and 5 bases at J, with 22 bases in the middle. This CDR3 region has 18 residues. CDR1 LNHDA and CDR2 SQIVND come from the germline V gene (reference sequence). Written as DNA, the CDR3 is TGTGCCAGTAGTATATCGTCTGGGGTTCGGGGTATGAACAATGAGCAGTTCTTC. Translating it yields CASSISSGVRGMNNEQFF.

This chain joins TRBV12-3 or TRBV12-4 and TRBJ1-1; tentatively, D is TRBD1 (5 bases). V was clipped by 5 bases and J by 3 bases, with 13 bases between them. The length of the CDR3 is 14 residues. For the CDR3, the DNA is TGTGCCAGCAGTCCCGCAGGGCCGGACACTGAAGCTTTCTTT. This codes for CASSPAGPDTEAFF.

The chain uses TRBV7-2 and TRBJ2-7; D may be TRBD1 or TRBD2 (5 bases each). CDR3 length: 17 amino acids. The V end was cut by 8 bases, the J end by 1 base, with 24 bases between. Germline values: CDR1 SGHTA, CDR2 FQGNSA. The CDR3 sequence is CASRSIYRDRHSYEQYF. For the CDR3, the DNA is TGTGCCAGCCGCTCTATTTACCGGGACCGGCATTCCTACGAGCAGTACTTC.